The rows below give T cell receptor beta chains drawn from one sample of a study of blood T cell repertoires in COVID-19. Measured with immunoSEQ multiplex PCR; TCRdb has only the in-frame clones, and not every one. The table includes hundreds of thousands of clones, approximately 85% detected once. Sequencing input: peripheral blood. Receptor source: a woman aged 60-75 years with active or convalescent COVID-19. CDR3s include the opening cysteine and the closing phenylalanine or tryptophan. The D gene is left open where the match is weak. Part of the rows lack a size; the others show once, few, many or a class for expanded clones.

d_call,j_call,clone_size,v_call,cdr3_aa,cdr3_nt
TRBD1,TRBJ1-5,NA,TRBV19,CASSMVQGTLSQPQHF,TGTGCCAGTAGTATGGTACAGGGGACGTTGAGTCAGCCCCAGCATTTT
TRBD2,TRBJ2-1,NA,TRBV7-2,CASSLASGAYNEQFF,TGTGCCAGCAGCCTCGCTAGCGGGGCCTACAATGAGCAGTTCTTC
TRBD1,TRBJ1-1,NA,TRBV7-2,CASSLGTDTEAFF,TGTGCCAGCAGCTTGGGGACAGACACTGAAGCTTTCTTT
TRBD1,TRBJ1-1,NA,TRBV6-5,CASRPPGQPNTEAFF,TGTGCCAGCAGACCTCCGGGACAGCCGAACACTGAAGCTTTCTTT
NA,TRBJ2-5,NA,TRBV27,CASSLTSWETQYF,TGTGCCAGCAGTTTAACTAGCTGGGAGACCCAGTACTTC
NA,TRBJ2-7,NA,TRBV4-1,CASSQQQTYEQYF,TGCGCCAGCAGCCAACAACAGACCTACGAGCAGTACTTC
TRBD2,TRBJ2-5,NA,TRBV30,CARTTGTSGALTRETQYF,TGTGCCAGAACAACCGGGACTAGCGGGGCCCTAACCCGGGAGACCCAGTACTTC
NA,TRBJ2-5,few,TRBV7-7,CASSQTGQGGQETQYF,TGTGCTAGCAGCCAGACCGGTCAGGGGGGCCAAGAGACCCAGTACTTC
TRBD1,TRBJ1-1,NA,TRBV3-1/TRBV3-2,CASSPQGANTEAFF,TGTGCCAGCAGCCCCCAGGGGGCGAACACTGAAGCTTTCTTT
NA,TRBJ1-3,NA,TRBV5-6,CASSLARYSGNTIYF,TGTGCCAGCAGCTTGGCCAGGTACTCTGGAAACACCATATATTTT
NA,TRBJ1-6,NA,TRBV7-9,CASSATRGNSPLHF,TGTGCCAGCAGCGCGACCCGGGGAAATTCACCCCTCCACTTT
NA,TRBJ2-1,NA,TRBV27,CASSLGGGAEQFF,TGTGCCAGCAGTTTGGGCGGAGGAGCTGAGCAGTTCTTC
TRBD2,TRBJ2-1,NA,TRBV9,CASSERLAGGYNEQFF,TGTGCCAGCAGCGAGCGACTAGCGGGGGGTTACAATGAGCAGTTCTTC
NA,TRBJ1-2,NA,TRBV27,CASSSGGAGYGYTF,TGTGCCAGCAGTTCGGGGGGCGCTGGGTATGGCTACACCTTC
NA,TRBJ2-1,NA,TRBV30,CAWSVNGLSYNEQFF,TGTGCCTGGAGTGTTAATGGCCTCTCCTACAATGAGCAGTTCTTC
TRBD1,TRBJ1-1,NA,TRBV28,CASRRQGNTEAFF,TGTGCCAGCAGGCGACAGGGGAACACTGAAGCTTTCTTT
NA,TRBJ1-1,NA,TRBV24-1,CATSDRRGLNTEAFF,TGTGCCACCAGTGATCGAAGGGGACTCAACACTGAAGCTTTCTTT
TRBD1,TRBJ1-2,NA,TRBV30,CAWRRQGVPNYGYTF,TGTGCCTGGAGGAGACAGGGGGTCCCGAACTATGGCTACACCTTC
NA,TRBJ1-6,NA,TRBV25-1,CASSEGRLLYNSPLHF,TGTGCCAGCAGTGAGGGCCGGCTTTTATATAATTCACCCCTCCACTTT
NA,TRBJ2-3,NA,TRBV7-2,CASSFRGSTDTQYF,TGTGCCAGCAGCTTCCGGGGGAGCACAGATACGCAGTATTTT
TRBD1,TRBJ1-2,NA,TRBV5-8,CASSFPGGAYGYTF,TGTGCCAGCAGCTTTCCAGGGGGCGCCTATGGCTACACCTTC
NA,TRBJ2-2,NA,TRBV7-6,CASSVGTLNTGELFF,TGTGCCAGCAGCGTCGGGACTCTGAACACCGGGGAGCTGTTTTTT
NA,TRBJ1-6,once,TRBV5-6,CASSLGPGDNSPLHF,TGTGCCAGCAGCTTAGGGCCGGGGGATAATTCACCCCTCCACTTT
NA,TRBJ1-4,NA,TRBV7-9,CASSLARTSDYATNEKLFF,TGTGCCAGCAGCTTAGCGAGGACATCGGACTATGCAACTAATGAAAAACTGTTTTTT
NA,TRBJ1-1,NA,TRBV18,CASSPIGLSTEAFF,TGTGCCAGCTCACCGATTGGGCTCAGCACTGAAGCTTTCTTT
NA,TRBJ2-3,NA,TRBV5-1,CASSPSYYDLSTDTQYF,TGCGCCAGCAGCCCGTCTTACTACGATCTTAGCACAGATACGCAGTATTTT
NA,TRBJ2-3,NA,TRBV27,CASTGGAGFTDTQYF,TGTGCCAGTACCGGCGGGGCAGGATTCACAGATACGCAGTATTTT
NA,TRBJ1-2,NA,TRBV7-8,CASSLGSPNYGYTF,TGTGCCAGCAGCTTAGGGAGTCCCAACTATGGCTACACCTTC
TRBD2,TRBJ2-3,NA,TRBV6-1,CASSEVREIVTQYF,TGTGCCAGCAGTGAAGTGCGGGAGATAGTTACGCAGTATTTT
TRBD2,TRBJ2-7,few,TRBV5-5,CASSLGPSAGVGQYF,TGTGCCAGCAGCTTGGGACCTAGCGCGGGAGTAGGGCAGTACTTC
NA,TRBJ1-2,NA,TRBV19,CASTPSRVGNYGYTF,TGTGCCAGTACCCCATCCAGGGTTGGTAACTATGGCTACACCTTC
TRBD1,TRBJ2-7,NA,TRBV5-1,CASSTGQTYEQYF,TGCGCCAGCAGCACGGGACAGACCTACGAGCAGTACTTC
NA,TRBJ1-4,NA,TRBV6-5,CASRRRATNEKLFF,TGTGCCAGCAGAAGAAGAGCAACTAATGAAAAACTGTTTTTT
NA,TRBJ2-7,NA,TRBV6-6,CAVGRNNYEQYF,TGTGCCGTAGGCAGGAATAACTACGAGCAGTACTTC
TRBD2,TRBJ2-1,NA,TRBV11-3,CASSPLGGGLPNEQFF,TGTGCCAGCAGCCCCCTGGGCGGGGGGCTCCCCAATGAGCAGTTCTTC
TRBD1,TRBJ1-5,NA,TRBV6-2/TRBV6-3,CASSYSAGGPGPQHF,TGTGCCAGCAGTTACTCGGCAGGGGGTCCTGGGCCCCAGCATTTT
TRBD1,TRBJ2-1,NA,TRBV11-2,CASSPGTGTYNEQFF,TGTGCCAGCAGCCCCGGGACAGGGACGTACAATGAGCAGTTCTTC
NA,TRBJ2-2,few,TRBV9,CASSVTLGADTGELFF,TGTGCCAGCAGCGTGACCCTGGGGGCGGACACCGGGGAGCTGTTTTTT
TRBD1,TRBJ2-1,NA,TRBV30,CAWMGQGNNEQFF,TGTGCCTGGATGGGACAGGGAAACAATGAGCAGTTCTTC
TRBD2,TRBJ2-1,NA,TRBV12-5,CASGLVAGGLYNEQFF,TGTGCTAGTGGTTTGGTAGCGGGGGGACTATACAATGAGCAGTTCTTC
TRBD1,TRBJ2-1,NA,TRBV24-1,CATSASTGERNEQFF,TGTGCCACCAGTGCCTCGACAGGGGAGAGGAATGAGCAGTTCTTC
NA,TRBJ1-2,NA,TRBV5-4,CASIPPGQIYGYTF,TGTGCCAGCATCCCCCCGGGACAAATCTATGGCTACACCTTC
TRBD1,TRBJ2-4,NA,TRBV6-5,CASGPTGSNIQYF,TGTGCCAGCGGGCCGACAGGGAGCAACATTCAGTACTTC
NA,TRBJ2-2,NA,TRBV3-1/TRBV3-2,CASSPSVPGTGELFF,TGTGCCAGCAGCCCCTCCGTCCCAGGCACCGGGGAGCTGTTTTTT
TRBD1,TRBJ1-4,NA,TRBV5-8,CASSLDRGRATNEKLFF,TGTGCCAGCAGCCTTGACAGGGGTCGGGCAACTAATGAAAAACTGTTTTTT
TRBD1,TRBJ1-1,NA,TRBV19,CASSGQANTEAFF,TGTGCCAGTAGTGGACAGGCGAACACTGAAGCTTTCTTT
NA,TRBJ2-5,NA,TRBV4-1,CASSQERQPQETQYF,TGCGCCAGCAGCCAAGAAAGACAGCCCCAAGAGACCCAGTACTTC
TRBD2,TRBJ2-5,few,TRBV5-1,CASSSGRGAEETQYF,TGCGCCAGCAGCTCGGGGCGGGGGGCCGAAGAGACCCAGTACTTC
NA,TRBJ2-7,NA,TRBV2,CASRPRQAWSTYEQYF,TGTGCCAGCAGGCCTCGACAGGCCTGGTCGACCTACGAGCAGTACTTC
TRBD1,TRBJ2-7,few,TRBV5-1,CASSLGQGAWEQYF,TGCGCCAGCAGCTTAGGTCAGGGGGCATGGGAGCAGTACTTC
NA,TRBJ2-5,few,TRBV2,CASSEFATEETQYF,TGTGCCAGCAGTGAATTCGCGACAGAAGAGACCCAGTACTTC
NA,TRBJ2-2,NA,TRBV7-3,CASSTLRGRGTGELFF,TGTGCCAGCAGCACCTTGCGGGGGCGGGGCACCGGGGAGCTGTTTTTT
TRBD1,TRBJ1-5,NA,TRBV15,CATSSDYRDSENQPQHF,TGTGCCACCAGCAGCGATTATCGGGACAGCGAGAATCAGCCCCAGCATTTT
NA,TRBJ1-1,NA,TRBV3-1/TRBV3-2,CASRLEGFGITEAFF,TGTGCCAGCAGACTAGAAGGGTTCGGGATCACTGAAGCTTTCTTT